This is a list of T cell receptor beta chains from one sample in a study of CD8+CD57+ T cells in acquired aplastic anemia. Via MiXCR, TCRdb re-called the reads, giving one row per CDR3 protein. The data hold hundreds of thousands of distinct CDR3 sequences, with approximately 70% observed a single time. The specimen sequenced was sorted CD4+, CD8+, or CD8+CD57+ T cells (not recorded which) from PBMCs. The receptors shown here come from a human donor in good health, serving as a control. Each CDR3 is given with its conserved first and last residue. The D gene is left open where the match is weak. A row's size may be missing; if present it is once, few, many or a size class.

.	TRBV20-1	.	TRBJ2-5	TGCAGTGCTCGCCGACGGCTGGGCGAGACCCAGTACTTC	CSARRRLGETQYF
many	TRBV7-2	.	TRBJ2-3	TGTGCCAGCAGCTTAGCCCTGCCAGGGGATACGCAGTATTTT	CASSLALPGDTQYF
.	TRBV14	TRBD2	TRBJ2-6	TGTGCCAGCAGCCCCGCCGGAGCGGGGGGGAGCTTTGGGGCCAACGTCCTGACTTTC	CASSPAGAGGSFGANVLTF
few	TRBV9	.	TRBJ2-7	TGTGCCAGCAGCCCAACAGGTTTACTCGTTTACGAGCAGTACTTC	CASSPTGLLVYEQYF
.	TRBV20-1	TRBD2	TRBJ2-7	TGCAGCGCTGACGGGGGGGATCCCTACGAGCAGTACTTC	CSADGGDPYEQYF
few	TRBV24-1	.	TRBJ2-1	TGTGCCACCAGTGCCTCAGATAACAATGAGCAGTTCTTC	CATSASDNNEQFF
.	TRBV10-3	.	TRBJ1-5	TGTGCCATCGGGGAGGAAGATCACACCCAGCATTTT	CAIGEEDHTQHF
.	TRBV6-5	TRBD1	TRBJ2-2	TGTGCCAGCAGCTCCTGGGACAGAAACACCGGGGAGCTGTTTTTT	CASSSWDRNTGELFF
.	TRBV9	.	TRBJ1-2	TGTGCCAGCAGCGAGGACGGTGCGCCGGTCTATGGCTACACCTTC	CASSEDGAPVYGYTF
.	TRBV20-1	.	TRBJ1-1	TGCAGTGTTATCCCCAGGGGAAGGGACCTGAACACTGAAGCTTTCTTT	CSVIPRGRDLNTEAFF
.	TRBV19	TRBD1	TRBJ1-2	TGTGCCAGTAGTATAGATAGACAGGGGTCCCAAGGAGGAGGCTACACCTTC	CASSIDRQGSQGGGYTF
.	TRBV7-2	.	TRBJ1-3	TGTGCCAGCAGCATGGACCGGGCAAGTTCTGAAACCATCTATTTT	CASSMDRASSETIYF
.	TRBV15	.	TRBJ2-3	TGTGCCACCACCAGGAGCACAGATACGCAGTATTTT	CATTRSTDTQYF